These 12 T cell receptor beta chains were sequenced from one sample in a study of identical twins. TCRdb reanalysed the 5' RACE reads using MiXCR and keeps one entry per CDR3 protein. The table has 1,800,000 or so distinct CDR3 sequences, about 32% seen once. Sequenced: cord blood. The origin of the receptors is a newborn girl in good health.

The CDR3 DNA reads TGTGCCAGCAGCTTAGCCGGTGAAGCAGGCAACATTCAGTACTTC. Amino acids: CASSLAGEAGNIQYF. The gene calls are TRBV11-2 and TRBJ2-4, with D unresolved. Germline V lookup: CDR1 SGHAT, CDR2 FQNNGV. The CDR3 covers 15 residues. V gave up 1 base and J gave up 7 bases, with 14 bases separating them.

The chain links TRBV7-9 to TRBJ2-1; possible D gene TRBD2, 6 bases. The J call may be faulty, since TRBJ2-7 better matches the DNA end. Germline assignment: CDR1 SEHNR and CDR2 FQNEAQ (reference sequence). The CDR3 contains 16 residues. DNA of the CDR3: TGTGCCAGCAGCTTTCCAATGAGGGGAGGCTACAATGAGCAGTACTTC. Translation: CASSFPMRGGYNEQYF.

The chain uses TRBV14 and TRBJ2-3; TRBD2 agrees at 10 bases. The V segment lost 2 bases and the J segment 9 bases; nucleotides outside the gene matches: 8. The CDR3 is 15 residues long. Germline V gives CDR1 SGHDN, CDR2 FVKESK. The CDR3 is CASSQRGLARITQYF. CDR3 in DNA: TGTGCCAGCAGCCAAAGGGGACTAGCGAGGATAACGCAGTATTTT.

The gene calls are TRBV28 and TRBJ2-7, with D maybe TRBD2 (6 bases). The CDR3 has 15 amino acids. Germline loops: CDR1 MDHEN, CDR2 SYDVKM. The V gene lost 6 bases and the J gene lost 0 bases, with 15 bases spanning the gap. In DNA form, the CDR3 reads TGTGCCAGCAGGGTCGGTAGCGGAAGCTCCTACGAGCAGTACTTC. This gives the protein CASRVGSGSSYEQYF.

In this sample, this clonotype turned up many times. This chain links TRBV10-3 with TRBJ2-1; perhaps TRBD2 as D (7 bases). CDR1 and CDR2 (germline): ENHRY, SYGVKD. Trimming removed 0 bases from V and 4 bases from J, with 13 bases in between. The length of the CDR3 is 16 residues. The DNA for the CDR3 is TGTGCCATCAGTGAGTCTTTGCGGGGGCTTTACAATGAGCAGTTCTTC. This codes for CAISESLRGLYNEQFF.

The genes are TRBV29-1 and TRBJ2-5; 8 nucleotides align to TRBD1. The CDR3 extends over 14 amino acids. Germline CDR1 reads SQVTM; CDR2 reads ANQGSEA. With V trimmed by 3 bases and J by 6 bases, 9 bases remained unmatched. CDR3 nucleotides: TGCAGCGTTGATACGGGGCAGGGGGCAAAGACCCAGTACTTC. Translating gives CSVDTGQGAKTQYF.

Of note for this clonotype: One end of the junction varies from germline; a read error may be responsible. The V gene is TRBV12-3 or TRBV12-4, the J gene TRBJ2-1; D remains unclear. The CDR3 covers 15 residues. The CDR3 region has the DNA TGTGCCAGCAGCCCTATGGATACTTTTTACAGTGAGCAGTTCTTC. This sequence encodes CASSPMDTFYSEQFF.

This clonotype was observed a few times. This chain connects TRBV9 to TRBJ2-5; D remains ambiguous. TRBJ2-7 matches the DNA end more closely, so the J call is doubtful. This CDR3 has 12 amino acids. The germline V gene encodes CDR1 SGDLS and CDR2 YYNGEE. The CDR3 protein is CASSAGAPEQYF. CDR3 coding DNA: TGTGCCAGCAGCGCGGGCGCACCCGAGCAGTACTTC.

The chain uses TRBV12-3 or TRBV12-4 and TRBJ2-1; 8 bases map to TRBD2. This CDR3 has 14 amino acids. Germline trimming cut 5 bases from V and 7 bases from J; bases unmatched to any gene: 7. CDR3 region: CASSSGSRGNEQFF. In nucleotides, the CDR3 is TGTGCCAGCAGTAGCGGGAGCCGGGGGAATGAGCAGTTCTTC.

V gene TRBV15 combines with J gene TRBJ1-2, with TRBD1 identical over 11 bases. CDR1 is LNHNV, CDR2 YYDKDF, per germline (reference sequence). V shed 3 bases and J 0 bases; nucleotides not matched to a gene: 6. The CDR3 length is 17 residues. CDR3 nucleotide sequence: TGTGCCACCAGCAGGAAGCCGGGACAGGGGGCTAACTATGGCTACACCTTC. Translating it yields CATSRKPGQGANYGYTF.

V is TRBV10-3 and J is TRBJ2-3, with 10 nucleotides matching TRBD1. The CDR3 length is 15 residues. Germline V gene data show CDR1 as ENHRY and CDR2 as SYGVKD. The ends lost 6 bases at V and 4 bases at J; junction bases unmatched: 7. The CDR3 DNA is TGTGCCATCAGCGCGAGACAGGGGGCGTCAGATACGCAGTATTTT. Its protein product is CAISARQGASDTQYF.

This clonotype was picked up a small number of times. V is TRBV20-1 and J is TRBJ2-3, with a tentative D call TRBD2 (6 bases). The V and J ends lost 3 bases and 0 bases respectively, with 10 bases between them. The CDR3 sequence is 14 residues long. Per the germline V gene, CDR1 is DFQATT and CDR2 is SNEGSKA (reference sequence). The DNA of the CDR3 is TGCAGTGCTAGGAAGCGGGCTAGCACAGATACGCAGTATTTT. It codes for CSARKRASTDTQYF.